The sequence of this T cell receptor (beta chain) was determined in a study of blood T cell repertoires in COVID-19. Study details: From T cells, B-cell-depleted T cells, or PBMCs came the material, which was cDNA or gDNA.

Measured with immunoSEQ multiplex PCR; TCRdb has only the in-frame clones, and not every one. Among under 300,000 clones listed, about 91% were seen once. The germline CDR1 and CDR2 sequences are MDHEN and SYDVKM. CDR3 length equals 14 residues. Trimming took 6 bases from V and 8 from J; bases not matched to a gene: 9. The sample consisted of PBMCs or T cells enriched from blood (not recorded which). The chain joins TRBV28 to TRBJ2-3; 9 bases match TRBD1. This receptor was taken from a woman aged 40-49 years with acute COVID-19. The CDR3 is CASSLSPGQGTQYF. The CDR3 nucleotides are TGTGCCAGCAGCTTAAGTCCGGGACAGGGTACGCAGTATTTT. Variable domain in full (rest from reference TRBV28 and TRBJ2-3): DVKVTQSSRYLVKRTGEKVFLECVQDMDHENMFWYRQDPGLGLRLIYFSYDVKMKEKGDIPEGYSVSREKKERFSLILESASTNQTSMYLCASSLSPGQGTQYFGPGTRLTVL.